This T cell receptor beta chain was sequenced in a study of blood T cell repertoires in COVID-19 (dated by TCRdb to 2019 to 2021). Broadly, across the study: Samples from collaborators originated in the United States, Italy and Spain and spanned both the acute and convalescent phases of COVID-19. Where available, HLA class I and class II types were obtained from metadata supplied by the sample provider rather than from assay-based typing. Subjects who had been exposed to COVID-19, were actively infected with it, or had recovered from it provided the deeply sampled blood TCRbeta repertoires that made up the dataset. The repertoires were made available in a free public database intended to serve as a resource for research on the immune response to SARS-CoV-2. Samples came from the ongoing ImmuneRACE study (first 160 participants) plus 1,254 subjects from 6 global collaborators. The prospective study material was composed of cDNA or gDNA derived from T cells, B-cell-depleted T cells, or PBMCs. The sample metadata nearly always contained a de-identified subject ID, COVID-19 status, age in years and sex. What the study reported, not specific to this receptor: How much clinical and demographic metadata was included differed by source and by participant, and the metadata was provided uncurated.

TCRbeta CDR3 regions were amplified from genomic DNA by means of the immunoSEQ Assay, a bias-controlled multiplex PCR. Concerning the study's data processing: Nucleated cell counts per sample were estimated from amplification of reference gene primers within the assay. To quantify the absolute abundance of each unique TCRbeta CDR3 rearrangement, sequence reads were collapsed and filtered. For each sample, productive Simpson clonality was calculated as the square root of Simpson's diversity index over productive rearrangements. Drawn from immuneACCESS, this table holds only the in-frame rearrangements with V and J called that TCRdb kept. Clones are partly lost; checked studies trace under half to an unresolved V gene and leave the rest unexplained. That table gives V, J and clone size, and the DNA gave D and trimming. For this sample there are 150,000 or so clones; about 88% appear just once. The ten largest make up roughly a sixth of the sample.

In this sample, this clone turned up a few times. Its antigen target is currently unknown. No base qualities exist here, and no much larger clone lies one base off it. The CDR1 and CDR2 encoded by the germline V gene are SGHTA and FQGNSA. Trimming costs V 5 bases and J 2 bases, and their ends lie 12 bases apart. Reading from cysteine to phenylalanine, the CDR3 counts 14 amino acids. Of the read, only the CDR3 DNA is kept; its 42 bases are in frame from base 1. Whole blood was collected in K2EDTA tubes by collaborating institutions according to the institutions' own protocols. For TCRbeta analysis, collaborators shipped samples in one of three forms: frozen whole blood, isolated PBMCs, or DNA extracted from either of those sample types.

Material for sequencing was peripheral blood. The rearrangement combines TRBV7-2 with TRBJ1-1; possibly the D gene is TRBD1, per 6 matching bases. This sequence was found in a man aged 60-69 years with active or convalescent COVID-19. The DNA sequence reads TGTGCCAGCAGCCCATACAGGGTCAACACTGAAGCTTTCTTT. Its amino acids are CASSPYRVNTEAFF.